This T cell receptor (beta chain) originates from a study of CD8 T cells in Susac syndrome (dated by TCRdb to about 2019). With respect to the entire study: Of the Susac syndrome patients who were sequenced, about 6 had clinically active disease and eight or nine were in clinical remission. At blood withdrawal, Susac syndrome patients were either therapy-naive, taking corticosteroids (in some cases with IVIg as well), or taking IVIg alone. The study used repertoire sequencing to test whether antigen drove CD8+ T cell activation and differentiation in Susac syndrome. On the study overall, not on this receptor specifically: The study acknowledged that relatively few individuals were included in the TCR sequencing and HLA analysis. In patients with Susac syndrome, the CD4+ T cell repertoire showed no detectable clonal expansion.

V loses 6 bases at its end and J loses 2 bases; junction bases beyond the gene matches: 7. CDR1 and CDR2 are read off the germline V gene as MNHNS and SASEGT. From its cysteine to its phenylalanine, the CDR3 spans 15 amino acids. CDR3 DNA only is kept here, 45 bases in frame from base 1. A remark on this clonotype: Its antigen is currently not known. No qualities accompany the bases; no much larger clone lies one base away.

RNA was extracted with the RNeasy kit and about 0.5 to 1 ug was reverse transcribed using random hexamers. The immunoSEQ multiplex PCR assay, which covers 54 Vbeta and 13 Jbeta segments, was used to amplify TCR beta CDR3 regions. To correct PCR amplification bias, a synthetic template baseline was used for both primer optimization and computational correction. The paper's data handling went like this. Reads were annotated to V, D and J genes per IMGT and analyzed with immunoSEQ Analyzer, keeping only productive sequences. Clonality was computed as one minus Shannon entropy normalized by log2 of the number of productive unique sequences. Public and private clones were assessed among the 100 most prevalent clones of each patient and control. Susac-specific clones were defined as absent from healthy and MS cohorts, 850 to 1,300 published viral clones and other ImmuneACCESS disease sequences. The public reads were reprocessed in TCRdb via fastp at Q25 and MiXCR, keeping in-frame beta chains. Under each unique CDR3 protein, matching rows form one entry showing the most common genes and DNA. These V and J calls rely on TCRdb rather than the paper's analysis. The sample table holds roughly 190,000 distinct CDR3 sequences, of which about 91% were seen once. Roughly 0.087% of the sample is held by the ten biggest clonotypes.

Peripheral blood CD8+ and CD4+ T cells from healthy donors, Susac syndrome patients and multiple sclerosis patients were profiled by high-throughput TCR beta sequencing. Recently defined diagnostic criteria for definite or probable disease were met by the Susac syndrome patients. CD8+ TEMRA cells were enriched by FACS, while bulk CD8+ and CD4+ T cells were purified by magnetic negative isolation. Blood was drawn into EDTA tubes, processed within 24 hours, and PBMCs were isolated by density gradient centrifugation. PBMCs destined for TCR sequencing were cryopreserved in liquid nitrogen and later thawed in a 37 °C water bath. Purity of sorted or isolated CD4+, CD8+ and CD8+ TEMRA cells was at least 90%.

This receptor chain uses TRBV6-1 and TRBJ2-1, and 7 junction bases match TRBD1. This receptor was obtained from a human donor with Susac syndrome. The sample consisted of CD4+ T cells from PBMCs. The sequenced DNA: TGTGCCAGCAGAAGGCCGGGACAGCCCTACAATGAGCAGTTCTTC. Translation gives CASRRPGQPYNEQFF.